Listed below are T cell receptor beta chains from one sample, sequenced in a study of cytomegalovirus exposure and HLA in healthy donors. Generated by immunoSEQ multiplex PCR, the TCRdb table keeps only in-frame clones and is missing some. The table includes around 210,000 clones, around 77% detected once. Sequenced input: PBMCs. The source of these receptors is a woman in her twenties or thirties in good health and CMV-seronegative. CDR3s include the opening cysteine and the closing phenylalanine or tryptophan. Fields, in order: D gene, J gene, clone size, V gene, CDR3 DNA, CDR3 protein. A D gene is named only where the DNA matches it firmly. Size is omitted from some rows. Given values are once, few, many or a class for expanded clones.

d_gene: TRBD1
j_gene: TRBJ1-5
abundance: once
v_gene: TRBV30
CDR3nt: TGTGCCTGGAGTGTAGGACAGGGGGGGGATCAGCCCCAGCATTTT
CDR3aa: CAWSVGQGGDQPQHF

d_gene: NA
j_gene: TRBJ2-2
abundance: NA
v_gene: TRBV9
CDR3nt: TGTGCCAGCAGCGTAGCGGGTTCACTCGGGGGGGAGCTGTTTTTT
CDR3aa: CASSVAGSLGGELFF

d_gene: TRBD2
j_gene: TRBJ2-7
abundance: NA
v_gene: TRBV7-2
CDR3nt: TGTGCCAGCAGCTTAGTCGGTGGGGCGGGAGACAAGCAGTACTTC
CDR3aa: CASSLVGGAGDKQYF

d_gene: TRBD2
j_gene: TRBJ2-7
abundance: NA
v_gene: TRBV7-9
CDR3nt: TGTGCCAGCAGCCCACGTGTGGGGGGGGTCGACGAGCAGTACTTC
CDR3aa: CASSPRVGGVDEQYF

d_gene: TRBD1
j_gene: TRBJ1-1
abundance: few
v_gene: TRBV4-1
CDR3nt: TGCGCCAGCAGCCAAGAGACAGGGTTTTCAACTGAAGCTTTCTTT
CDR3aa: CASSQETGFSTEAFF

d_gene: NA
j_gene: TRBJ1-5
abundance: NA
v_gene: TRBV19
CDR3nt: TGTGCCAGTACCGGGACTGTCAATCAGCCCCAGCATTTT
CDR3aa: CASTGTVNQPQHF

d_gene: TRBD2
j_gene: TRBJ2-2
abundance: once
v_gene: TRBV7-2
CDR3nt: TGTGCCAGCAGCTTAGAACAAGCGGGATCGGCCGGGGAGCTGTTTTTT
CDR3aa: CASSLEQAGSAGELFF

d_gene: NA
j_gene: TRBJ2-3
abundance: NA
v_gene: TRBV5-1
CDR3nt: TGCGCCAGCAGCTCTACCGGGACTGTCACAGATACGCAGTATTTT
CDR3aa: CASSSTGTVTDTQYF

d_gene: TRBD1
j_gene: TRBJ2-1
abundance: once
v_gene: TRBV25-1
CDR3nt: TGTGCCAGCAGTGACCGTACAGGGGGCGCTTACAATGAGCAGTTCTTC
CDR3aa: CASSDRTGGAYNEQFF

d_gene: NA
j_gene: TRBJ2-7
abundance: NA
v_gene: TRBV6-1
CDR3nt: TGTGCCAGCAGTTTACAGCCCTACGAGCAGTACTTC
CDR3aa: CASSLQPYEQYF

d_gene: TRBD1
j_gene: TRBJ2-7
abundance: NA
v_gene: TRBV27
CDR3nt: TGTGCCAGCAGTTGGGGACAGGGAACCTACGAGCAGTACTTC
CDR3aa: CASSWGQGTYEQYF

d_gene: TRBD2
j_gene: TRBJ2-1
abundance: NA
v_gene: TRBV30
CDR3nt: TGTGCCTGGAGTGCTAGCGGGGGGGCCCCCGATGAGCAGTTCTTC
CDR3aa: CAWSASGGAPDEQFF

d_gene: NA
j_gene: TRBJ1-1
abundance: NA
v_gene: TRBV4-1
CDR3nt: TGCGCCAGCAGCCAACTTGCCGGGGTGCGGTCTTGGAACACTGAAGCTTTCTTT
CDR3aa: CASSQLAGVRSWNTEAFF

d_gene: TRBD2
j_gene: TRBJ2-5
abundance: few
v_gene: TRBV5-8
CDR3nt: TGTGCCAGCAGCAGCGGGGGCAGGGACCAAGAGACCCAGTACTTC
CDR3aa: CASSSGGRDQETQYF

d_gene: TRBD1
j_gene: TRBJ2-5
abundance: NA
v_gene: TRBV6-1
CDR3nt: TGTGCCAGCAGGACAGGGACGGGAGAGACCCAGTACTTC
CDR3aa: CASRTGTGETQYF

d_gene: TRBD2
j_gene: TRBJ2-1
abundance: NA
v_gene: TRBV4-1
CDR3nt: TGCGCCAGCAGCCTGACTCCGGGACTAGCGGGAGAATTGAGCTCCTACAATGAGCAGTTCTTC
CDR3aa: CASSLTPGLAGELSSYNEQFF

d_gene: TRBD2
j_gene: TRBJ2-5
abundance: NA
v_gene: TRBV7-2
CDR3nt: TGTGCCAGCAGCCCACCTAGCGGATCAAGGGAGACCCAGTACTTC
CDR3aa: CASSPPSGSRETQYF

d_gene: NA
j_gene: TRBJ2-7
abundance: few
v_gene: TRBV7-2
CDR3nt: TGTGCCAGCAGCCCTGGACTTAGGTACACCTACGAGCAGTACTTC
CDR3aa: CASSPGLRYTYEQYF

d_gene: NA
j_gene: TRBJ1-6
abundance: NA
v_gene: TRBV9
CDR3nt: TGTGCCAGCAGCGTAGAAGGGAGCGATTCACCCCTCCACTTT
CDR3aa: CASSVEGSDSPLHF

d_gene: NA
j_gene: TRBJ2-1
abundance: NA
v_gene: TRBV28
CDR3nt: TGTGCCAGCTTGACTAGATCCCCCAATGAGCAGTTCTTC
CDR3aa: CASLTRSPNEQFF

d_gene: NA
j_gene: TRBJ1-3
abundance: few
v_gene: TRBV9
CDR3nt: TGTGCCAGCAGCGCCCAGGGGAGGGACCACTCTGGAAACACCATATATTTT
CDR3aa: CASSAQGRDHSGNTIYF

d_gene: TRBD1
j_gene: TRBJ2-7
abundance: NA
v_gene: TRBV5-1
CDR3nt: TGCGCCAGCAGTCGCACAGGGGGCATCTCTTACGAGCAGTACTTC
CDR3aa: CASSRTGGISYEQYF

d_gene: NA
j_gene: TRBJ2-5
abundance: NA
v_gene: TRBV19
CDR3nt: TGTGCCAGTAGGCCCCCAGGGTCCCAAGAGACCCAGTACTTC
CDR3aa: CASRPPGSQETQYF

d_gene: TRBD1
j_gene: TRBJ1-1
abundance: NA
v_gene: TRBV28
CDR3nt: TGTGCCAGCAGTCGGGTTGGACAGGGGGACACTGAAGCTTTCTTT
CDR3aa: CASSRVGQGDTEAFF

d_gene: TRBD2
j_gene: TRBJ2-7
abundance: NA
v_gene: TRBV30
CDR3nt: TGTGCCTGGAGCCTGGGACTAGCGGATTCCTACGAGCAGTACTTC
CDR3aa: CAWSLGLADSYEQYF

d_gene: TRBD2
j_gene: TRBJ2-1
abundance: NA
v_gene: TRBV5-4
CDR3nt: TGTGCCAGCAGCTTAGCGGGAAGCTCCTACAATGAGCAGTTCTTC
CDR3aa: CASSLAGSSYNEQFF

d_gene: NA
j_gene: TRBJ2-7
abundance: once
v_gene: TRBV9
CDR3nt: TGTGCCAGCAGCGGCGGGGACTTCTCCTACGAGCAGTACTTC
CDR3aa: CASSGGDFSYEQYF

d_gene: NA
j_gene: TRBJ2-1
abundance: NA
v_gene: TRBV6-1
CDR3nt: TGTGCCAGCAGGCCCGGGCTAGCGTATTACAATGAGCAGTTCTTC
CDR3aa: CASRPGLAYYNEQFF

d_gene: TRBD2
j_gene: TRBJ2-5
abundance: few
v_gene: TRBV5-1
CDR3nt: TGCGCCAGCAGCTTGGAAGCGGGGGGCCCGTCCCAGGAGACCCAGTACTTC
CDR3aa: CASSLEAGGPSQETQYF

d_gene: NA
j_gene: TRBJ2-7
abundance: NA
v_gene: TRBV7-2
CDR3nt: TGTGCCAGCAGCCCCGGAGTAGAGAACGAGCAGTACTTC
CDR3aa: CASSPGVENEQYF

d_gene: NA
j_gene: TRBJ2-7
abundance: few
v_gene: TRBV15
CDR3nt: TGTGCCACCAGCAGAGGTACCGGTTCCTACGAGCAGTACTTC
CDR3aa: CATSRGTGSYEQYF

d_gene: NA
j_gene: TRBJ2-1
abundance: once
v_gene: TRBV19
CDR3nt: TGTGCCAGTAGTATTGGGAGGAAGCGGAGCTACAATGAGCAGTTCTTC
CDR3aa: CASSIGRKRSYNEQFF

d_gene: NA
j_gene: TRBJ2-1
abundance: NA
v_gene: TRBV27
CDR3nt: TGTGCCAGCAGTTTATCGCTATATGAGCAGTTCTTC
CDR3aa: CASSLSLYEQFF

d_gene: NA
j_gene: TRBJ1-2
abundance: NA
v_gene: TRBV5-6
CDR3nt: TGTGCCAGCAGCTGGGGGCCCGGTGAACTTAACTATGGCTACACCTTC
CDR3aa: CASSWGPGELNYGYTF

d_gene: NA
j_gene: TRBJ1-2
abundance: once
v_gene: TRBV5-1
CDR3nt: TGCGCCAGCAGCTTGGCCGAGAAGTATGGCTACACCTTC
CDR3aa: CASSLAEKYGYTF

d_gene: TRBD2
j_gene: TRBJ2-7
abundance: NA
v_gene: TRBV7-9
CDR3nt: TGTGCCAGCAGCTCAGGACTAGCGGGAGACTACGAGCAGTACTTC
CDR3aa: CASSSGLAGDYEQYF

d_gene: NA
j_gene: TRBJ2-1
abundance: NA
v_gene: TRBV19
CDR3nt: TGTGCCAGTAGTACCCTCGGTCACGCGATTCCGCCGTTCTTC
CDR3aa: CASSTLGHAIPPFF

d_gene: TRBD1
j_gene: TRBJ2-7
abundance: NA
v_gene: TRBV4-1
CDR3nt: TGCGCCAGCAGCCAGGCGGGGACAGGGAGATTCTACGAGCAGTACTTC
CDR3aa: CASSQAGTGRFYEQYF

d_gene: TRBD1
j_gene: TRBJ1-2
abundance: NA
v_gene: TRBV2
CDR3nt: TGTGCCAGCAGTAGACAGGGGGCGAACTATGGCTACACCTTC
CDR3aa: CASSRQGANYGYTF

d_gene: TRBD1
j_gene: TRBJ2-7
abundance: NA
v_gene: TRBV5-5
CDR3nt: TGTGCCAGCAGCTTGGCCAGGGGGTACTCCTACGAGCAGTACTTC
CDR3aa: CASSLARGYSYEQYF

d_gene: NA
j_gene: TRBJ1-2
abundance: NA
v_gene: TRBV19
CDR3nt: TGTGCCAGTAGTGCCGTTAACTATGGCTACCCCTTC
CDR3aa: CASSAVNYGYPF

d_gene: TRBD2
j_gene: TRBJ2-3
abundance: NA
v_gene: TRBV19
CDR3nt: TGTGCCAGTAGTATGACTAGCGGGAGGGCAGATACGCAGTATTTT
CDR3aa: CASSMTSGRADTQYF

d_gene: TRBD2
j_gene: TRBJ2-7
abundance: few
v_gene: TRBV10-3
CDR3nt: TGTGCCATACGGGCGGGGGTGCCCTACGAGCAGTACTTC
CDR3aa: CAIRAGVPYEQYF

d_gene: TRBD2
j_gene: TRBJ2-7
abundance: NA
v_gene: TRBV6-1
CDR3nt: TGTGCCAGCTATAGCGGGGGGGGATACGAGCAGTACTTC
CDR3aa: CASYSGGGYEQYF

d_gene: NA
j_gene: TRBJ1-2
abundance: NA
v_gene: TRBV5-6
CDR3nt: TGTGCCAGCAGCTCCGACGGGGGCTATGGCTACACCTTC
CDR3aa: CASSSDGGYGYTF

d_gene: NA
j_gene: TRBJ2-2
abundance: NA
v_gene: TRBV28
CDR3nt: TGTGCCAGCAGTTTAGTGGCTAGCTTATACACCGGGGAGCTGTTTTTT
CDR3aa: CASSLVASLYTGELFF

d_gene: TRBD2
j_gene: TRBJ2-2
abundance: NA
v_gene: TRBV28
CDR3nt: TGTGCCAGCAGTTTAGCAAGGCGGGAGCAGAACACCGGGGAGCTGTTTTTT
CDR3aa: CASSLARREQNTGELFF

d_gene: NA
j_gene: TRBJ1-2
abundance: NA
v_gene: TRBV18
CDR3nt: TGTGCCAGCTCACCTCCGTCGGGTTACTATGGCTACACCTTC
CDR3aa: CASSPPSGYYGYTF

d_gene: TRBD2
j_gene: TRBJ2-1
abundance: NA
v_gene: TRBV29-1
CDR3nt: TGCAGCGTTGTTACTAGCGGGGATCCCTACAATGAGCAGTTCTTC
CDR3aa: CSVVTSGDPYNEQFF

d_gene: TRBD2
j_gene: TRBJ2-5
abundance: NA
v_gene: TRBV30
CDR3nt: TGTGCCTGGAGGGCAGCGGGAGGGCAACAGACCCAGTACTTC
CDR3aa: CAWRAAGGQQTQYF

d_gene: TRBD2
j_gene: TRBJ2-7
abundance: once
v_gene: TRBV28
CDR3nt: TGTGCCAGCAGTTTGCCTAGCGGATACGAGCAGTACTTC
CDR3aa: CASSLPSGYEQYF

d_gene: TRBD1
j_gene: TRBJ1-2
abundance: NA
v_gene: TRBV5-1
CDR3nt: TGCGCCAGCAGCTTGGCCGGACAGGCGAACTATGGCTACACCTTC
CDR3aa: CASSLAGQANYGYTF

d_gene: NA
j_gene: TRBJ2-2
abundance: NA
v_gene: TRBV19
CDR3nt: TGTGCCAGTAACTACGAGAACACCGGGGAGCTGTTTTTT
CDR3aa: CASNYENTGELFF

d_gene: TRBD1
j_gene: TRBJ1-1
abundance: NA
v_gene: TRBV18
CDR3nt: TGTGCCAGCCAGGGGACAGGGGTCTTACCTGAAGCTTTCTTT
CDR3aa: CASQGTGVLPEAFF